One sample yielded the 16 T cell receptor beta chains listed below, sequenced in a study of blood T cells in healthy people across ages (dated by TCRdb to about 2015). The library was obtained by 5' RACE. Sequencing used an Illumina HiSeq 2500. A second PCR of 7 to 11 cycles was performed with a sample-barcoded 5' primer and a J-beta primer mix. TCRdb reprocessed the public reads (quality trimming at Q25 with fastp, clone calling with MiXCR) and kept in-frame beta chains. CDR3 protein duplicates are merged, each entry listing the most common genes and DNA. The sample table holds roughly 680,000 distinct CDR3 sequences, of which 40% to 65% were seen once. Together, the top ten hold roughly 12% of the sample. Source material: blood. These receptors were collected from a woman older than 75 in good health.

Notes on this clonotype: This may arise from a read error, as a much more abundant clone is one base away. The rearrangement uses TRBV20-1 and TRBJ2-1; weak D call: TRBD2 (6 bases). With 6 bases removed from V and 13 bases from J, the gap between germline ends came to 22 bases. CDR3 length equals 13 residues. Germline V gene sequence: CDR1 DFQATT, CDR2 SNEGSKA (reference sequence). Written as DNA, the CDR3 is TGCAGTGCGCATGGCGGCAGCCGGGAGACCCAGTTCTTC. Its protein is CSAHGGSRETQFF.

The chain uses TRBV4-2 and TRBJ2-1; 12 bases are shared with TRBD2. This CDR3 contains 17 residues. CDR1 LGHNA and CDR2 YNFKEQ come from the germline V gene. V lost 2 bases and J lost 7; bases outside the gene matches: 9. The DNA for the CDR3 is TGTGCCAGCAGCCAAAAGACTAGCGGGAGCGGTCCGAATGAGCAGTTCTTC. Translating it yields CASSQKTSGSGPNEQFF.

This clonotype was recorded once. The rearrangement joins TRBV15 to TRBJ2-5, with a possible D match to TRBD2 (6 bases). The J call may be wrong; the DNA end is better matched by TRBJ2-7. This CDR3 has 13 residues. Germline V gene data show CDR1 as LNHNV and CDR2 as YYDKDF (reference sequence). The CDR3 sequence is CATSSLGGDEQYF. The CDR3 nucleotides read TGTGCCACCAGCAGCCTCGGGGGTGACGAGCAGTACTTC.

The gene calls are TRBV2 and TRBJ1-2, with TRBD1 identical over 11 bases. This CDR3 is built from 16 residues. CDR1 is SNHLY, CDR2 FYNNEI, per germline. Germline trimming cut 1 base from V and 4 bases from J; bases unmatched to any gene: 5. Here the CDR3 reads CASSEDPGQGAYGYTF. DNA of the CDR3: TGTGCCAGCAGTGAAGATCCAGGACAGGGGGCCTATGGCTACACCTTC.

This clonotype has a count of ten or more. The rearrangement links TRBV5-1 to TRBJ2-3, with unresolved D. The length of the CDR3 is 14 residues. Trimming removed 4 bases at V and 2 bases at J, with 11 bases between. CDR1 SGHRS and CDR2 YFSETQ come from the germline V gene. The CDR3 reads CASSPETYTDTQYF. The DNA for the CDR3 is TGCGCCAGCAGCCCGGAGACGTACACAGATACGCAGTATTTT. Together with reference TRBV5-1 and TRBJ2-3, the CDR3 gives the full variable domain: KAGVTQTPRYLIKTRGQQVTLSCSPISGHRSVSWYQQTPGQGLQFLFEYFSETQRNKGNFPGRFSGRQFSNSRSEMNVSTLELGDSALYLCASSPETYTDTQYFGPGTRLTVL.

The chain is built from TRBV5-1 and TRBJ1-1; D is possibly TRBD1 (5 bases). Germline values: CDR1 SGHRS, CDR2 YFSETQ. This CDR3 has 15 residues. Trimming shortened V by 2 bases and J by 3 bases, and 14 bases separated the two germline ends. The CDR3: CASSFRGAEYTEAFF. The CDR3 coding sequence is TGCGCCAGCAGCTTTAGGGGCGCAGAGTACACTGAAGCTTTCTTT. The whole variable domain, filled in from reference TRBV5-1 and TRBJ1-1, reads KAGVTQTPRYLIKTRGQQVTLSCSPISGHRSVSWYQQTPGQGLQFLFEYFSETQRNKGNFPGRFSGRQFSNSRSEMNVSTLELGDSALYLCASSFRGAEYTEAFFGQGTRLTVV.

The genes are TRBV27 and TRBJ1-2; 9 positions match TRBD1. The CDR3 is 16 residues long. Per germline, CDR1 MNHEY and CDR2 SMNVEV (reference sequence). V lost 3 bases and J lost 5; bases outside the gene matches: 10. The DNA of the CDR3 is TGTGCCAGCAGTTTCGAGGCGGGACAGGGCCCATATGGCTACACCTTC. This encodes CASSFEAGQGPYGYTF.

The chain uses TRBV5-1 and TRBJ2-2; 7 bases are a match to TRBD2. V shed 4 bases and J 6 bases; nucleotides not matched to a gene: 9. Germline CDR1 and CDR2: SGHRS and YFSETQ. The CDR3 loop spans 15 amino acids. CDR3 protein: CASSPKAGEAGELFF. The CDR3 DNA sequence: TGCGCCAGCAGCCCTAAGGCGGGGGAAGCCGGGGAGCTGTTTTTT. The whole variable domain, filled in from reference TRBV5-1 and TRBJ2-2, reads KAGVTQTPRYLIKTRGQQVTLSCSPISGHRSVSWYQQTPGQGLQFLFEYFSETQRNKGNFPGRFSGRQFSNSRSEMNVSTLELGDSALYLCASSPKAGEAGELFFGEGSRLTVL.

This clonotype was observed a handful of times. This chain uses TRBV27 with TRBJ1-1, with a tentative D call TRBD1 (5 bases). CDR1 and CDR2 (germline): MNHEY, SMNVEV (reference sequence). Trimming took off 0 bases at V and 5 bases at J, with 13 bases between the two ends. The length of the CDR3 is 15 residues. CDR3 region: CASSLSLSGGTEAFF. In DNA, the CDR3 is TGTGCCAGCAGTTTATCATTGTCGGGGGGGACTGAAGCTTTCTTT.

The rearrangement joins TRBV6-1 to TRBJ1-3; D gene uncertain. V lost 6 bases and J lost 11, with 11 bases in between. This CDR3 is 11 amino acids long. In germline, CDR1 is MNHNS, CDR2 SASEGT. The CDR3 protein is CASSPYSAIYF. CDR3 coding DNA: TGTGCCAGCAGCCCGTACTCCGCCATATATTTT.

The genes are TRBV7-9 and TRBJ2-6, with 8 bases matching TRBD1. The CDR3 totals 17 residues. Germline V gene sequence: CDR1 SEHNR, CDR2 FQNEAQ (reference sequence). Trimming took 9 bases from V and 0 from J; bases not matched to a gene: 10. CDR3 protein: CASMDRAFSSGANVLTF. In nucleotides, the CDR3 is TGTGCCAGTATGGACAGGGCATTTTCCTCTGGGGCCAACGTCCTGACTTTC.

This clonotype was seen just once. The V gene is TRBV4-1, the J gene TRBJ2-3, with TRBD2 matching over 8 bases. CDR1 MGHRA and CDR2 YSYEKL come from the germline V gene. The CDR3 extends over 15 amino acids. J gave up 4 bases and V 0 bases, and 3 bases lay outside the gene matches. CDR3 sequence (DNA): TGCGCCAGCAGCCAAGAACGGGGGGGCTCAGATACGCAGTATTTT. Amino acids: CASSQERGGSDTQYF.

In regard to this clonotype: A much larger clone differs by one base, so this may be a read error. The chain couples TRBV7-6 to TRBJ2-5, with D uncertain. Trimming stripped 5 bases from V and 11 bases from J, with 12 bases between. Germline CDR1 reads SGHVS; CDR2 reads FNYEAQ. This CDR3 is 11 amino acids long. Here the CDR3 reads CASSNENEQYF. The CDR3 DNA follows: TGTGCCAGCAGCAACGAAAATGAGCAGTACTTC. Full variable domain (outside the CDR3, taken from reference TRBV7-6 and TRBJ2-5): GAGVSQSPRYKVTKRGQDVALRCDPISGHVSLYWYRQALGQGPEFLTYFNYEAQQDKSGLPNDRFSAERPEGSISTLTIQRTEQRDSAMYRCASSNENEQYFGPGTRLLVL.

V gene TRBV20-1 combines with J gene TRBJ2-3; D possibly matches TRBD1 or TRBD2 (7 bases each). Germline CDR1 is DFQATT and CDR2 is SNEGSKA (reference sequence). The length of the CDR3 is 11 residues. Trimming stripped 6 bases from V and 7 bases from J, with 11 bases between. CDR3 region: CSAQGGNTQYF. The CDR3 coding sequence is TGCAGTGCCCAGGGGGGGAATACGCAGTATTTT.

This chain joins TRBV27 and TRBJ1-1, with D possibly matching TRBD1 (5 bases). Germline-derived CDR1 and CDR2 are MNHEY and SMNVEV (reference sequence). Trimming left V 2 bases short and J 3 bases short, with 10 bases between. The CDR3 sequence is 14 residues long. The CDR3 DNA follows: TGTGCCAGCAGTTTACGGGGGGGACACACTGAAGCTTTCTTT. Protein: CASSLRGGHTEAFF.

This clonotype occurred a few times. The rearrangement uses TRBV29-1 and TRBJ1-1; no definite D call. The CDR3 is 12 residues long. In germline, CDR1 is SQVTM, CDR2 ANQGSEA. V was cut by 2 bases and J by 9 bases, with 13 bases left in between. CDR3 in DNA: TGCAGCGTTGAAATTGGGATCCTAAAAGCTTTCTTT. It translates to CSVEIGILKAFF.